One and the same sample provided the 5 T cell receptor beta chains below, sequenced in a study of shared clonotypes between healthy human individuals. Assay used: immunoSEQ multiplex PCR; TCRdb lists only in-frame clones, some missing. This table has 2 million to 3 million clones, more than 85% appearing once. The sequenced material came from naive CD4+ T cells from PBMCs. The subset was: CD45RA+ positively selected. The receptors shown here come from a man aged 18 to 35 in good health. Some clones in this sample may be carry-over from other donors' samples.

This rearrangement joins TRBV7-9 to TRBJ2-3, with a weak D call TRBD2 (5 bases). Trimming pared 5 bases from V and 2 bases from J, leaving 17 bases between. From germline, CDR1 is SEHNR and CDR2 FQNEAQ (reference sequence). This CDR3 has 16 amino acids. CDR3 region: CASSPRGLRYTDTQYF. The CDR3 DNA follows: TGTGCCAGCAGCCCCCGGGGATTGCGATACACAGATACGCAGTATTTT.

The chain joins TRBV18 to TRBJ2-3, with D perhaps matching TRBD2 (6 bases). CDR3 length: 15 residues. From germline, CDR1 is KGHSH and CDR2 LQKENI. The V end lost 3 bases, the J end lost 4 bases, and 14 bases lay between the germline ends. The CDR3 is CASSPQRAQADTQYF. The CDR3 DNA sequence: TGTGCCAGCTCACCCCAGCGGGCTCAGGCAGATACGCAGTATTTT.

The chain is built from TRBV28 and TRBJ2-3, with a possible D match to TRBD2 (7 bases). Germline CDR1 is MDHEN and CDR2 is SYDVKM. Between the trimmed V and J ends, which lost 3 bases and 5 bases, there was a span of 12 bases. The CDR3 contains 14 residues. The CDR3 nucleotides read TGTGCCAGCAGTTTCGGGGGCGGGAGAGATACGCAGTATTTT. This codes for CASSFGGGRDTQYF.

This clone has only a few counts. The chain has TRBV6-1 and TRBJ1-1; D is uncertain. The germline V and J ends were trimmed by 5 bases and 4 bases, with 5 bases remaining between them. The CDR3 has 11 amino acids. CDR1 MNHNS and CDR2 SASEGT come from the germline V gene. This CDR3 is CASSIITEAFF. DNA for the CDR3: TGTGCCAGCAGTATAATCACTGAAGCTTTCTTT.

The chain combines TRBV9 with TRBJ1-5; tentatively, D is TRBD1 (5 bases). From germline, CDR1 is SGDLS and CDR2 YYNGEE. V was clipped by 3 bases and J by 6 bases, with 10 bases between them. The CDR3 extends over 13 amino acids. This chain's CDR3 is CASSATVGQPQHF. As DNA, the CDR3 is TGTGCCAGCAGCGCGACAGTCGGTCAGCCCCAGCATTTT.